The present TCR beta chain was sequenced within a study of T cells in Graves' hyperthyroidism and ophthalmopathy. This clonotype occurred many times. PBMCs were sourced from around 10 ml fresh peripheral blood. V was clipped by 4 bases and J by 0 bases, with 16 bases between them. Germline CDR1 is MRHNA and CDR2 is SNTAGT. CDR3 length: 18 amino acids. The TCR beta CDR3 regions underwent amplification using RNA transcripts as the source. With the HTBI primer set, the TCR CDR3 went through a first round of RT-PCR. One entry per CDR3 protein results from TCRdb running MiXCR on the multiplex PCR reads. The sample lists about 360,000 distinct CDR3 sequences; over 15% were seen once.

Sequencing was performed on blood. The V call is TRBV6-4, the J call TRBJ1-6; D unclear. This receptor was obtained from a woman aged 18-35 years with Graves' hyperthyroidism. In DNA form, the CDR3 reads TGTGCCAGCAGTGGAGGGTACGTCCTCAGCTCCTATAATTCACCCCTCCACTTT. Encoded protein: CASSGGYVLSSYNSPLHF.